Shown below are 31 T cell receptor beta chains from a single sample sequenced in a study of blood T cells in healthy people across ages. Through a sample-barcoded 5' primer and a J-beta primer mix, a second PCR was run for 7 to 11 cycles. TCRdb fed the 5' RACE reads into MiXCR, producing one record per CDR3 protein. The table has some 1.6 million distinct CDR3 sequences, about 31% seen once. The material sequenced was blood. These receptors came from a woman between 25 and 40 years old in good health.

The gene calls are TRBV9 and TRBJ2-1; 8 nucleotides agree with TRBD2. Unmatched junction bases numbered 10, after V lost 0 bases and J lost 8 bases. CDR3 length: 16 residues. From germline, CDR1 is SGDLS and CDR2 YYNGEE. CDR3 DNA: TGTGCCAGCAGCGTAGGGGGGGCGGGGGGCGGTTATGAGCAGTTCTTC. Protein product: CASSVGGAGGGYEQFF.

The gene calls are TRBV27 and TRBJ2-7; TRBD2 agrees at 7 bases. Losses at the gene ends were 5 bases for V and 2 bases for J; bases not matched to a gene: 12. This CDR3 is built from 16 residues. Germline V CDR1 and CDR2: MNHEY, SMNVEV (reference sequence). The CDR3 region has the DNA TGTGCCAGCAGTCCCGTAGGGCGGGGGTGGCCCTACGAGCAGTACTTC. This codes for CASSPVGRGWPYEQYF.

Concerning this clonotype: Just one base apart from a much larger clone, this may be a read error. This chain uses TRBV29-1 with TRBJ2-7; D unclear. Germline lookup yields CDR1 SQVTM and CDR2 ANQGSEA. This CDR3 is built from 12 residues. The V end lost 7 bases, the J end lost 2 bases, and 12 bases lay between the germline ends. CDR3 coding DNA: TGCAGCGGTGTAGGGATGACCTACGAGCAGTACTTC. Translated: CSGVGMTYEQYF.

This clonotype came up a few times. The J gene is TRBJ2-1, the V gene TRBV3-1; tentative D call: TRBD2 (6 bases). CDR3 length: 12 residues. V gave up 10 bases and J gave up 2 bases, with 9 bases separating them. Germline V gene lookup returns CDR1 LGHDT and CDR2 YNNKEL (reference sequence). The CDR3 loop is CATGDAYNEQFF. CDR3 nucleotide sequence: TGTGCCACGGGGGATGCCTACAATGAGCAGTTCTTC.

This clonotype was detected many times. The chain is built from TRBV5-1 and TRBJ2-3; 9 bases line up with TRBD1. V lost 4 bases and J lost 0; bases outside the gene matches: 9. Germline assignment: CDR1 SGHRS and CDR2 YFSETQ. The CDR3 covers 17 residues. CDR3 residues: CASSPGTGSGSTDTQYF. The CDR3 bases are TGCGCCAGCAGCCCTGGGACAGGGAGCGGTAGCACAGATACGCAGTATTTT.

V and J are TRBV20-1 and TRBJ2-3; D may correspond to TRBD1 or TRBD2 (5 bases each). V gave up 1 base and J gave up 1 base, with 9 bases separating them. CDR3 length: 14 amino acids. From germline, CDR1 is DFQATT and CDR2 SNEGSKA (reference sequence). CDR3 sequence: CSARVVGGTDTQYF. In DNA form, the CDR3 reads TGCAGTGCTAGAGTTGTGGGGGGCACAGATACGCAGTATTTT.

This chain uses TRBV2 with TRBJ2-7; D is ambiguous. The V end lost 7 bases, the J end lost 2 bases, and 15 bases lay between the germline ends. The V gene's germline CDR1 is SNHLY and CDR2 FYNNEI. The CDR3 totals 14 residues. CDR3 nucleotide sequence: TGTGCCAGCATGATGGGATCCCCCACCTACGAGCAGTACTTC. Translating gives CASMMGSPTYEQYF.

The chain combines TRBV4-2 with TRBJ1-2; D might be TRBD1 (5 bases). Trimming shortened V by 0 bases and J by 2 bases, and 13 bases separated the two germline ends. The CDR3 is made up of 16 amino acids. The germline V gene has CDR1 LGHNA and CDR2 YNFKEQ. The CDR3, as DNA: TGTGCCAGCAGCCAAGACCCCGGGACTGGGAACTATGGCTACACCTTC. Protein product: CASSQDPGTGNYGYTF.

The chain recombines TRBV20-1 with TRBJ2-7; D is possibly TRBD2 (6 bases). Trimming cost V 0 bases and J 4 bases, with 16 bases left between them. Per germline, CDR1 DFQATT and CDR2 SNEGSKA (reference sequence). The CDR3 is 15 amino acids. CDR3 residues: CSARDSGRDSYEQYF. Written as DNA, the CDR3 is TGCAGTGCTAGAGATTCAGGCAGGGACTCTTACGAGCAGTACTTC.

The J gene is TRBJ2-1, the V gene TRBV6-1; the match to TRBD1 covers 7 bases. CDR3 size: 13 residues. V gave up 6 bases and J gave up 8 bases; unmatched junction bases: 7. The germline V gene encodes CDR1 MNHNS and CDR2 SASEGT. The DNA for the CDR3 is TGTGCCAGCAGCCTGACAGGGTGGGATGAGCAGTTCTTC. It yields the protein CASSLTGWDEQFF.

In its sample, this clonotype was seen once. The CDR3 bases are TGCGCCAGCAGCCCACAGGGGGTTGGGCCGAACACTGAAGCTTTCTTT. Translating gives CASSPQGVGPNTEAFF. This chain uses TRBV5-1 with TRBJ1-1; 8 nucleotides match TRBD1. The germline gives CDR1 SGHRS, CDR2 YFSETQ. The CDR3 loop spans 16 amino acids. V lost 4 bases, J lost 1 base, and 9 bases stayed unmatched.

This clonotype has just a few counts. The V and J genes are TRBV29-1 and TRBJ2-3, with D unresolved. V lost 4 bases and J lost 3, with 14 bases in between. The CDR3 length is 14 residues. From germline, CDR1 is SQVTM and CDR2 ANQGSEA. CDR3 in amino acids: CSVVQRGVTDTQYF. CDR3 in DNA: TGCAGCGTTGTTCAGCGCGGAGTAACAGATACGCAGTATTTT.

Remarks on this clonotype: A much more abundant neighbour one base away suggests this may be a read error. The chain couples TRBV12-3 or TRBV12-4 to TRBJ2-5; TRBD2 might be the D (5 bases). The CDR3 is 14 amino acids. With 3 bases removed from V and 4 bases from J, the gap between germline ends came to 12 bases. For the CDR3, the DNA is TGTGCCAGCAGTTTGACGGGAAGGAGAGAGACCCAGTACTTC. Translating gives CASSLTGRRETQYF.

This clonotype has only a few counts. In DNA, the CDR3 is TGTGCCACCAGTGATCCCGGGGGTACGCATGAGCAGTTCTTC. It is translated as CATSDPGGTHEQFF. V is TRBV24-1 and J is TRBJ2-1, with D possibly matching TRBD2 (6 bases). CDR1 is KGHDR, CDR2 SFDVKD, per germline. The V and J ends lost 3 bases and 8 bases respectively, with 13 bases between them. CDR3 size: 14 residues.

In the case of this clonotype: At one end the junction does not follow the germline gene, possibly because of a read error. The V and J genes are TRBV4-1 and TRBJ1-6; 10 bases line up with TRBD1. Germline V CDR1 and CDR2: MGHRA, YSYEKL. The length of the CDR3 is 15 residues. CDR3 in DNA: TGCGCCAGCAACCAAGGGGGACAGGGGAATTCACCCCTCCACTTT. Protein: CASNQGGQGNSPLHF.

The V call is TRBV20-1, the J call TRBJ1-5; D not resolved. CDR1 is DFQATT, CDR2 SNEGSKA, per germline (reference sequence). V shed 3 bases and J shed 0 bases, with 6 bases lying between them. The CDR3 has 13 amino acids. The CDR3 protein is CSASSDSNQPQHF. DNA for the CDR3: TGCAGTGCTAGTTCAGATAGCAATCAGCCCCAGCATTTT.

The chain is built from TRBV4-1 and TRBJ2-3; weak D call: TRBD2 (5 bases). The germline V and J ends were trimmed by 0 bases and 5 bases, with 12 bases remaining between them. CDR3 length equals 15 residues. Germline V gene lookup returns CDR1 MGHRA and CDR2 YSYEKL. The CDR3 DNA is TGCGCCAGCAGCCAAGACGGGCGGGTTGTAGATACGCAGTATTTT. Its translation is CASSQDGRVVDTQYF.

This clonotype was observed a few times. The chain is built from TRBV10-3 and TRBJ2-7; D uncertain. The CDR3 loop spans 14 amino acids. V was clipped by 6 bases and J by 3 bases, with 15 bases between them. Germline-derived CDR1 and CDR2 are ENHRY and SYGVKD. DNA of the CDR3: TGTGCCATCAGGCCTAGAACCCTAATCTACGAGCAGTACTTC. It translates to CAIRPRTLIYEQYF.

The chain couples TRBV20-1 to TRBJ1-5, with unresolved D. CDR3 length: 13 residues. Germline CDR1 DFQATT, CDR2 SNEGSKA (reference sequence). V lost 6 bases, J lost 4 bases, and 13 bases lay in between. The CDR3 nucleotides read TGCAGTGCGGATCCGGGAGGTAATCAGCCCCAGCATTTT. Translating gives CSADPGGNQPQHF.

The rearrangement joins TRBV7-9 to TRBJ1-2, with TRBD1 identical over 9 bases. The CDR3 extends over 14 amino acids. The germline gives CDR1 SEHNR, CDR2 FQNEAQ (reference sequence). V shed 5 bases and J 4 bases; nucleotides not matched to a gene: 5. CDR3 sequence: CASSPRDRAYGYTF. The CDR3 region has the DNA TGTGCCAGCAGCCCAAGGGACAGGGCCTATGGCTACACCTTC.

This clonotype was recorded at least ten times. The chain couples TRBV12-3 or TRBV12-4 to TRBJ2-7; a possible D gene is TRBD1 (6 bases). V was trimmed by 6 bases and J by 3 bases, leaving 12 bases between them. The CDR3 length is 13 residues. This CDR3 is CASRVQGLYEQYF. CDR3 DNA: TGTGCCAGCAGAGTACAGGGTCTCTACGAGCAGTACTTC.

In regard to this clonotype: This clone may be a read error of a much larger clone one base away. This chain connects TRBV29-1 to TRBJ2-1; D is perhaps TRBD2 (5 bases). Trimming removed 3 bases from V and 2 bases from J, with 11 bases in between. This CDR3 has 14 amino acids. CDR1 is SQVTM and CDR2 is ANQGSEA in the germline V gene. The CDR3 loop is CSVEPSRTYNEQFF. DNA of the CDR3: TGCAGCGTTGAGCCTAGCAGAACCTACAATGAGCAGTTCTTC.

This chain uses TRBV5-4 with TRBJ2-5; no clear D gene. In germline, CDR1 is SGHNT, CDR2 YYREEE (reference sequence). The CDR3 runs to 13 residues. The CDR3 DNA sequence: TGTGTGTCCAGCCCTTTTACACAAGAGACCCAGTACTTC. Translated, it gives CVSSPFTQETQYF.

This clonotype was recorded a few times. V usage is TRBV9 and J usage is TRBJ2-7; D is undetermined. Looked up from germline, CDR1 is SGDLS and CDR2 is YYNGEE. Trimming pared 2 bases from V and 5 bases from J, leaving 14 bases between. CDR3 length equals 14 residues. The CDR3: CASSVSPLKDEQYF. The CDR3 DNA reads TGTGCCAGCAGCGTGAGCCCGTTGAAAGACGAGCAGTACTTC.

The rearrangement links TRBV15 to TRBJ2-7; D not certain. This CDR3 contains 14 residues. V shed 5 bases and J shed 0 bases, with 11 bases lying between them. Germline V gives CDR1 LNHNV, CDR2 YYDKDF (reference sequence). The CDR3 coding sequence is TGTGCCACCAGCTCCCGTTGGAGCTCCTACGAGCAGTACTTC. Translation: CATSSRWSSYEQYF.

This clonotype has only a few counts. The V gene is TRBV20-1, the J gene TRBJ1-2; possibly TRBD1 for D (6 bases). Trimming took 7 bases from V and 1 from J, leaving 19 bases between them. The CDR3 spans 15 residues. Germline V gives CDR1 DFQATT, CDR2 SNEGSKA (reference sequence). The CDR3 region has the DNA TGCAGTGTCAAGGGGGGGACGGCTGTTAACTATGGCTACACCTTC. Translating gives CSVKGGTAVNYGYTF.

This clonotype came up many times. The chain joins TRBV20-1 to TRBJ1-1; D is unclear. The CDR3 length is 14 residues. CDR1 is DFQATT and CDR2 is SNEGSKA in the germline V gene (reference sequence). V was cut by 0 bases and J by 6 bases, with 14 bases left in between. The CDR3 reads CSARDQRRRPEAFF. The CDR3 coding sequence is TGCAGTGCTAGAGATCAGAGGAGACGGCCTGAAGCTTTCTTT.

This chain joins TRBV12-3 or TRBV12-4 and TRBJ1-2; 8 nucleotides line up with TRBD1. Losses at the gene ends were 7 bases for V and 8 bases for J; bases not matched to a gene: 6. The CDR3 length is 12 residues. Written as DNA, the CDR3 is TGTGCCAGCAATTCAGGGGGCTTAGGCTACACCTTC. As protein: CASNSGGLGYTF.

The rearrangement joins TRBV7-9 to TRBJ2-1, with 13 bases that match TRBD2. Trimming took 7 bases from V and 2 from J; bases not matched to a gene: 8. The V gene's germline CDR1 is SEHNR and CDR2 FQNEAQ (reference sequence). The CDR3 spans 17 residues. The CDR3 DNA sequence: TGTGCCAGCACTACTAGCGGGAGGGCCTCCCCCTACAATGAGCAGTTCTTC. Translation: CASTTSGRASPYNEQFF.

The chain uses TRBV7-2 and TRBJ2-1; 11 nucleotides match TRBD2. The CDR3 spans 16 residues. The germline CDR1 and CDR2 sequences are SGHTA and FQGNSA. Germline trimming cut 5 bases from V and 4 bases from J; bases unmatched to any gene: 7. The CDR3 reads CASSTASGGFYNEQFF. The CDR3, as DNA: TGTGCCAGCAGCACCGCTAGCGGGGGGTTTTACAATGAGCAGTTCTTC.

J is TRBJ2-5 and V is TRBV5-1, with 10 bases lining up with TRBD1. This CDR3 has 14 residues. V gave up 3 bases and J gave up 5 bases; unmatched junction bases: 4. Germline lookup yields CDR1 SGHRS and CDR2 YFSETQ. The CDR3 coding sequence is TGCGCCAGCAGCTCCGGGACAGGGGATGAGACCCAGTACTTC. It specifies CASSSGTGDETQYF.